The present TCR beta chain was sequenced within a study of cytomegalovirus exposure and HLA in healthy donors. Overall study: Counted in an early data release were 65 million to 100 million unique TCRs from HLA-typed donors.

CDR1 and CDR2 (germline): SGHRS, YFSETQ. V was pared by 1 base and J by 10 bases, with 6 bases of the junction left unmatched. The CDR3 contains 14 residues. In the PCR, 60 Vbeta and 13 Jbeta primers were used. Sequenced by immunoSEQ multiplex PCR; TCRdb stores in-frame clones only, minus some. Of some 92,000 clones in the sample, about 81% were seen once. Sequenced sample: PBMCs. This TCR was recovered from a man aged 18 to 29 in good health and CMV-seropositive. The chain combines TRBV5-1 with TRBJ2-1; 9 bases align to TRBD1. The CDR3: CASSLTGGSWEQFF. In DNA form, the CDR3 reads TGCGCCAGCAGCTTGACAGGGGGCTCTTGGGAGCAGTTCTTC. Looking up the rest from reference TRBV5-1 and TRBJ2-1 gives the full variable domain: KAGVTQTPRYLIKTRGQQVTLSCSPISGHRSVSWYQQTPGQGLQFLFEYFSETQRNKGNFPGRFSGRQFSNSRSEMNVSTLELGDSALYLCASSLTGGSWEQFFGPGTRLTVL.